A single TCR beta chain is shown here with its context. There is no known antigen for this receptor. Nothing much larger sits one base from this clone, and base qualities are not available. Relative to germline, V is missing 4 bases and J is missing 1 base, with 7 bases of the junction outside any gene match. From the cysteine through the phenylalanine, the CDR3 covers 16 amino acids. Kept here is only the CDR3 DNA, which spans 48 bases and is read in frame from base 1. The germline V gene encodes CDR1 MGHRA and CDR2 YSYEKL. These data originate in a study of response to subunit inactivated influenza vaccine (dated by TCRdb to 2016 to 2018). The study in broad terms: To follow how T cells responded to a trivalent subunit inactivated influenza vaccine, the researchers relied on deep quantitative profiling of the T cell receptor repertoire. Points the paper makes about the study in general: It was suggested by the authors that each seasonal influenza vaccination may recruit only a limited number of new T cells.

To prepare the library, RT-PCR was applied. The sample was run on an Illumina HiSeq 2500. TCRdb reworked the public reads: Q25 trimming with fastp, MiXCR clone assembly, productive beta chains retained. Under each unique CDR3 protein, matching rows form one entry showing the most common genes and DNA. This sample has 170,000 or so distinct CDR3 sequences in its table, and about 10% of those were observed once. The top ten clonotypes cover around 40% of the sample. The chain links TRBV4-1 with TRBJ1-1, and 9 junctional nucleotides match TRBD1. The source was CD8+ T cells sorted from PBMCs, collected around 25 months after vaccination. The sequence came from a man aged 50-75 years who received an inactivated influenza vaccine. Donor details come from another sample of the same person, matched by shared clones. The DNA is as follows: TGCGCCAGCAGCCTTTCACAGGGGGCCTGGAACACTGAAGCTTTCTTT. Translated, it gives CASSLSQGAWNTEAFF.